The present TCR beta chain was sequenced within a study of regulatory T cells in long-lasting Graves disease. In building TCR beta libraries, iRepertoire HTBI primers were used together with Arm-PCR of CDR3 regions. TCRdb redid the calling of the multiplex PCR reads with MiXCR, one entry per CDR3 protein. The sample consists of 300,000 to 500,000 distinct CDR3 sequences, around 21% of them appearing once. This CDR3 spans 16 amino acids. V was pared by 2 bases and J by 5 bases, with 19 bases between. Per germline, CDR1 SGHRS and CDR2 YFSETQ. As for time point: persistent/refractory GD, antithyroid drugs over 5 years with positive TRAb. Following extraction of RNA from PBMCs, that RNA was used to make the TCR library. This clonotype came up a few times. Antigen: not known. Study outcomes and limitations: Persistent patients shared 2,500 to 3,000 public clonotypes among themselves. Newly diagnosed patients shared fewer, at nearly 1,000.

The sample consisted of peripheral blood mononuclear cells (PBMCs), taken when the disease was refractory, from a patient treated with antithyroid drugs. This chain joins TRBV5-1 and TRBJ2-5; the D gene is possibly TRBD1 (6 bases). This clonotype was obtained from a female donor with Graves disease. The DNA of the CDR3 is TGCGCCAGCAGCTTATTCCGGCAGGGGTCAGGGGAGACCCAGTACTTC. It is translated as CASSLFRQGSGETQYF.